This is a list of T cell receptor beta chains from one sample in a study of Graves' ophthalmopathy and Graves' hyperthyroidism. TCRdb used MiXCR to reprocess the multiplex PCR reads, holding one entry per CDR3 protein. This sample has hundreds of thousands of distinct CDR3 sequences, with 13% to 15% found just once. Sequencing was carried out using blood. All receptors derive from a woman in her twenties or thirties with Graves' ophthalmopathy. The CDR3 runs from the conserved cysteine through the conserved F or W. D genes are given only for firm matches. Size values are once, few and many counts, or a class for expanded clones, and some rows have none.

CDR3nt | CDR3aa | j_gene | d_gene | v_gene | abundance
TGTGCCAGCAGTGGAGTTGGAGGGAAGCAGCCCCAGCATTTT | CASSGVGGKQPQHF | TRBJ1-5 | - | TRBV2 | -
TGTGCCAGCAGCCAAATTAGGCTAGCGGGGGCTAAGCAGTACTTC | CASSQIRLAGAKQYF | TRBJ2-7 | TRBD2 | TRBV7-2 | many
TGTGCCAGCAGCTTAGGTTATTCCTTTGAGACCCAGTACTTC | CASSLGYSFETQYF | TRBJ2-5 | - | TRBV7-8 | few
TGCAGTGCTAGACCCCTGAATGGGGTGAACACTGAAGCTTTCTTT | CSARPLNGVNTEAFF | TRBJ1-1 | - | TRBV20-1 | many
TGCAGTGCTAGGACACAGGGGGGAGAGACCCAGTACTTC | CSARTQGGETQYF | TRBJ2-5 | TRBD1 | TRBV20-1 | many
TGCACCAGCAGCCAAGGACAGGGGACGGCCAATTTTAACTATGGCTACACCTTC | CTSSQGQGTANFNYGYTF | TRBJ1-2 | TRBD1 | TRBV4-1 | -
TGTGCCAGCAGTTACGGTACAGGCAACACTGAAGCTTTCTTT | CASSYGTGNTEAFF | TRBJ1-1 | - | TRBV6-5 | many
TGCGCCAGCAGCTCCCCCCGGGGCCGGGGGAGAGGTACTGAAGCTTTCTTT | CASSSPRGRGRGTEAFF | TRBJ1-1 | - | TRBV5-1 | few
TGTGCCAGCAGTCGGCCTCCGGAAGGGGATGGGGAGCAGTACTTC | CASSRPPEGDGEQYF | TRBJ2-7 | - | TRBV6-1 | many
TGTGCCAGCAGTTTTTGGGCCGGAGACTACGAGCAGTACTTC | CASSFWAGDYEQYF | TRBJ2-7 | - | TRBV27 | many
TGTGCCAGCAGCCAGTCAGGCTACGAGCAGTACTTC | CASSQSGYEQYF | TRBJ2-7 | - | TRBV14 | -
TGTGCCAGCAGTTACGGGGAAGCCGGGGAGCTGTTTTTT | CASSYGEAGELFF | TRBJ2-2 | - | TRBV6-5 | many
TGTGCCAGCTCACCCGAAGTCCTAGCGGGGATCACCGGGGAGCTGTTTTTT | CASSPEVLAGITGELFF | TRBJ2-2 | TRBD2 | TRBV18 | -
TGTGCCAGCAGCCAGACAGGATATCTTTACGAGCAGTACTTC | CASSQTGYLYEQYF | TRBJ2-7 | - | TRBV28 | many
TGTGCCAGTAGTCCCTATCGGGCCTACGAGCAGTACTTC | CASSPYRAYEQYF | TRBJ2-7 | - | TRBV19 | many
TGTGCCAGTAGTAACGACCAGGGACGAGTTGGCTACACCTTC | CASSNDQGRVGYTF | TRBJ1-2 | - | TRBV19 | many
TGTGCCACGCGGACTAGCGGGAATTCCTACGAGCAGTACTTC | CATRTSGNSYEQYF | TRBJ2-7 | TRBD2 | TRBV12-3/TRBV12-4 | many
TGTGCCAGCAGCCCGTACAGGGGTGGGTCCTACGAGCAGTACTTC | CASSPYRGGSYEQYF | TRBJ2-7 | TRBD1 | TRBV7-9 | many
TGTGCCAGCAGTTTGGGCGGGGGGGCCCAAGAGACCCAGTACTTC | CASSLGGGAQETQYF | TRBJ2-5 | TRBD2 | TRBV27 | -
TGTGCCAGCAGCCTTGGGAGGGTCGGGGACACTGAAGCTTTCTTT | CASSLGRVGDTEAFF | TRBJ1-1 | - | TRBV4-2 | many
TGTGCCTGGAGTGTGAGGGCCCGCGCCCAGTACTTC | CAWSVRARAQYF | TRBJ2-5 | - | TRBV30 | many
TGTGCCAGTAAGGCAGGGCTGGCCACTGAAGCTTTCTTT | CASKAGLATEAFF | TRBJ1-1 | - | TRBV19 | many
TGTGCCAGCAGTGAAGAGGCAGGGGCCCCCTATGGCTACACCTTC | CASSEEAGAPYGYTF | TRBJ1-2 | - | TRBV6-1 | many
TGCAGTGCTAGGTCGCTGGGGCCTGGAAACACCATATATTTT | CSARSLGPGNTIYF | TRBJ1-3 | - | TRBV20-1 | few
TGTGCCAGCAGGGACAATCAGCCCCAGCATTTT | CASRDNQPQHF | TRBJ1-5 | - | TRBV6-1 | many
TGTGCCAGCAGCATATTAGACGGGAACACTGAAGCTTTCTTT | CASSILDGNTEAFF | TRBJ1-1 | - | TRBV7-2 | many
TGTGCCAGCTCTCCCCGCGGGTTTAATCAGCCCCAGCATTTT | CASSPRGFNQPQHF | TRBJ1-5 | - | TRBV28 | many
TGTGCCAGCAGTGATGCGGTCTCACCTCTCTACGAGCAGTACTTC | CASSDAVSPLYEQYF | TRBJ2-7 | - | TRBV2 | large
TGTGCCAGTACCGCCGCCGGAACAGGGGTGGAAAGGGATGGCTACACCTTC | CASTAAGTGVERDGYTF | TRBJ1-2 | TRBD1 | TRBV19 | many
TGCAGTGCTCCGAAGAGAGGTGGAAGCGTGAACACTGAAGCTTTCTTT | CSAPKRGGSVNTEAFF | TRBJ1-1 | - | TRBV20-1 | many
TGTGCCTGGAGTGTAGTGGATGTCCGGCAGCCCCAGCATTTT | CAWSVVDVRQPQHF | TRBJ1-5 | - | TRBV30 | few
TGTGCCAGTAACTGGGGTATGAACACTGAAGCTTTCTTT | CASNWGMNTEAFF | TRBJ1-1 | - | TRBV19 | many
TGCAGTGCTAGAGATGGGCTCGTCTCCCCCTACGAGCAGTACTTC | CSARDGLVSPYEQYF | TRBJ2-7 | - | TRBV20-1 | many
TGTGCCAGCACTTCAAAAAGGGGAGTCAACTCCTATAATTCACCCCTCCACTTT | CASTSKRGVNSYNSPLHF | TRBJ1-6 | - | TRBV6-5 | many
TGTGCCAGCAGTCGAGGGGAGGGGGAGCAGTACTTC | CASSRGEGEQYF | TRBJ2-7 | TRBD2 | TRBV2 | many
TGTGCCAGCAGTTTAAACGGCGATCAGCCCCAGCATTTT | CASSLNGDQPQHF | TRBJ1-5 | - | TRBV27 | many
TGTGCCAGCAGCTCCCCTGCGGGGATGGGGAACACTGAAGCTTTCTTT | CASSSPAGMGNTEAFF | TRBJ1-1 | - | TRBV12-3/TRBV12-4 | many
TGTGCCAGCAGGGACACAGGTTACTCCTACGAGCAGTACTTC | CASRDTGYSYEQYF | TRBJ2-7 | - | TRBV6-1 | many
TGTGCCAGCAGCTTAGGGTTTGGCGTGGGAGGGAAGCTTCGGAACACTGAAGCTTTCTTT | CASSLGFGVGGKLRNTEAFF | TRBJ1-1 | - | TRBV7-2 | many
TGCAGCGTAACGAGTTGGGGGCGAGTTTCCTACGAGCAGTACTTC | CSVTSWGRVSYEQYF | TRBJ2-7 | - | TRBV29-1 | many
TGCAGCTCCCCGGGCCCCCTGGGACAGCTTAACACTGAAGCTTTCTTT | CSSPGPLGQLNTEAFF | TRBJ1-1 | TRBD1 | TRBV29-1 | -
TGTGCCAGCAGCCCGACTAGCGGGGGGTCGGGCGAGCAGTACTTC | CASSPTSGGSGEQYF | TRBJ2-7 | TRBD2 | TRBV12-3/TRBV12-4 | -
TGCAGTGCTGCCCCCGCTAGCGGGAGCCAAGAGACCCTGTACTTC | CSAAPASGSQETLYF | TRBJ2-5 | TRBD2 | TRBV20-1 | few
TGTGCCAGCAGCCCCCGACAGTTCCACGAGCAGTACTTC | CASSPRQFHEQYF | TRBJ2-7 | - | TRBV13 | many
TGTGCCAGCAGTGCCAGGACTAGCGGGGGGTACGAGCAGTACTTC | CASSARTSGGYEQYF | TRBJ2-7 | TRBD2 | TRBV28 | many
TGTGCCAGCAAAAAAAGTGCTTACAATCAGCCCCAGCATTTT | CASKKSAYNQPQHF | TRBJ1-5 | - | TRBV6-2/TRBV6-3 | many
TGTGCCGGCAGTCCCAGGATCCCGACTGAAGCTTTCTTT | CAGSPRIPTEAFF | TRBJ1-1 | - | TRBV12-3/TRBV12-4 | -
TGTGCCATCAGACAGCGGGGTGGAGAGACCAAGTACTTC | CAIRQRGGETKYF | TRBJ2-5 | TRBD2 | TRBV10-3 | -